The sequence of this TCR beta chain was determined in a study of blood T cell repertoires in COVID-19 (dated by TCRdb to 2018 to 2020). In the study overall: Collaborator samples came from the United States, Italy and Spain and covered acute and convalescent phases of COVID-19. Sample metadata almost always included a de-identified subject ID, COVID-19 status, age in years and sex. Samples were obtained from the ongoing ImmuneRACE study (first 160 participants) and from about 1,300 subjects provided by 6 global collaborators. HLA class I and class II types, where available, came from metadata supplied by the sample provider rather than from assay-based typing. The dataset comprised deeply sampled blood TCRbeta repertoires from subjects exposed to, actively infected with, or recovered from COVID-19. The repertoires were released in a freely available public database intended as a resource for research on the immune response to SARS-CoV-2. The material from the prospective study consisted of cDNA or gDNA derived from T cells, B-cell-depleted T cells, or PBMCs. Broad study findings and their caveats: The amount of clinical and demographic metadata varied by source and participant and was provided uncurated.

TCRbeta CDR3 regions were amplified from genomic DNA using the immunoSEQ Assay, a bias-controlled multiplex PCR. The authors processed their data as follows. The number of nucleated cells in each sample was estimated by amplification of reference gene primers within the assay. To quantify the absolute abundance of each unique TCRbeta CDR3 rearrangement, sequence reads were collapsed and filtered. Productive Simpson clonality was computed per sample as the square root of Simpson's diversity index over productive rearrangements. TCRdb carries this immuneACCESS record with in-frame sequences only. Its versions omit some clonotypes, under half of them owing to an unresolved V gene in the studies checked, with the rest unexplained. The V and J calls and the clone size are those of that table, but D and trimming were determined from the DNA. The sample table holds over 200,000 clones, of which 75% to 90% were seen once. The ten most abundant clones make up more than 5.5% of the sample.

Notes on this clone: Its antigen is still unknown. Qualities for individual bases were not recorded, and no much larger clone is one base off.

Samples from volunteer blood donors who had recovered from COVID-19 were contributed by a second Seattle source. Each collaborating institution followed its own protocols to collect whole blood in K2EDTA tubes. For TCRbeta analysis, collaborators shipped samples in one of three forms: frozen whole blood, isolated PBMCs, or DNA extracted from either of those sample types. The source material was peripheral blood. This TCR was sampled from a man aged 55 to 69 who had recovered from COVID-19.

The nucleotide sequence reads TGTGCCAGCAGCCCAGCGGGACTAGCGGTCACCGAGCAGTTCTTC. This translates into CASSPAGLAVTEQFF. Recombination linked TRBV11-3 to TRBJ2-1; TRBD2 aligns with 11 central bases. The cysteine opens and the phenylalanine closes a CDR3 of 15 amino acids. The kept DNA is CDR3 alone, 45 bases in frame from the first base. Per the germline V gene, SGHNT is the CDR1 and YENEEA is the CDR2. The germline V and J ends show losses of 5 bases and 10 bases respectively, and no gene match explains 10 bases of the junction. The CDR3 plus the reference TRBV11-3 and TRBJ2-1 genes for the other parts give the full variable domain: EAGVVQSPRYKIIEKKQPVAFWCNPISGHNTLYWYLQNLGQGPELLIRYENEEAVDDSQLPKDRFSAERLKGVDSTLKIQPAELGDSAVYLCASSPAGLAVTEQFFGPGTRLTVL.